This TCR beta chain was retrieved from a study of cytomegalovirus exposure and HLA in healthy donors (dated by TCRdb to the late 2010s). In the study overall: An earlier analysis of roughly 500 of the donors reported 250 to 350 Gb of sequence data and roughly 110 million unique TCR beta sequences from about 179 million T cells. A later analysis re-examined previously published TCR beta repertoires from 610 or so donors and added high-resolution HLA genotyping to investigate patterns of TCR occurrence. An earlier analysis of roughly 580 of the donors used high-throughput TCR beta sequencing to judge whether each TCR beta V gene segment behaved as functional or pseudogenic. Rather than using new phenotypic data, the later analysis identified candidate immune exposures from TCR beta sequences and from how often those sequences occurred across donors. In addition to the first cohort of 666 subjects, a separate validation cohort of around 110 different subjects was used. Across about 370 genotyped donors of the cohort, an average of roughly 200,000 unique TCR beta nucleotide sequences per donor were sequenced, and 15% to 20% of those sequences were non-productive. Roughly 300 gigabases of sequencing data and around 90 million unique TCR sequences made up an early release that covered roughly 670 HLA-typed donors. Roughly five DR-DQ haplotypes were handled as single units for association and clustering because linkage in the cohort was strong. All discovery cohort repertoires had been generated on a single sequencing platform. Genome-wide SNP genotypes for about three fifths of the roughly 670 donors were used in a later genetic analysis, which treated that subset as a discovery cohort. The T cell repertoires of around 730 subjects were profiled by immunosequencing and related to cytomegalovirus serostatus. The study combined high-throughput TCR immunosequencing, statistical association of individual TCRs with disease status, and machine learning to predict cytomegalovirus infection status. Donor age, sex, ethnicity and CMV serostatus were collected together with the repertoire data. The study was designed to test whether signatures of past pathogen exposure could be identified by cataloging public T cell receptors. Of the 300 to 500 genotyped donors, more than 75% were placed in the genetic ancestry cluster associated with self-reported Caucasian donors. Typing coverage differed by locus: A, B, C, DRB1 and DQB1 were typed in about 620-630 donors, DQA1 in 522, DPA1 in approximately 610, and DPB1 in about 450. Both class I and class II loci were covered by HLA typing, at four-digit resolution. Broad study findings and their caveats: Linkage disequilibrium might explain the correlated functional status among segregating V segments, but an unknown experimental factor could not be ruled out. A further reported finding was that TCR beta sequences accurately predicted the HLA-A and HLA-B alleles for most subjects in the first cohort. In a later genetic analysis, fewer N-insertions in productive TCRs were reported among donors in an Asian-associated ancestry cluster than the approximately 710-donor mean. A later analysis found that HLA-associated TCR beta chains were more clonally expanded and had lower generation probabilities than equally common non-associated chains. Some IMGT-functional V segments, including TRBV6-2 and TRBV6-3, could not be distinguished by the 87-base-pair reads and were therefore excluded. Because some donors lacked HLA typing at each locus, the association tests relied only on the typed subset. In vitro tests confirmed that a few of the cytomegalovirus-associated TCR beta chains recognize cytomegalovirus antigens. The classifier was reported to diagnose cytomegalovirus status with high specificity and sensitivity in both the original cohort and the validation cohort. A later analysis associated about 16,000 TCR beta sequences with specific HLA alleles at a false discovery rate of 0.05. While some public TCRs were present in many individuals, most TCR sequences turned up only very rarely across donors. An association between a missense DCLRE1C variant and V-gene and J-gene trimming of TCR beta chains was found in a later genetic analysis and replicated in an independent cohort. An earlier analysis of around 600 of the donors showed that most TCR beta V segments appeared in productive rearrangements either about 90% or about 30% of the time, which broadly matched IMGT annotations. Because counts were too low, seventeen rarely observed V segments, including chromosome 9 orphons, were excluded from the earlier analysis of some 540 of the donors. A later analysis found that TCR association rates varied across HLA loci, with DRB1 alleles showing the most associated TCRs and HLA-C alleles the fewest. This cohort had only TCR beta chains sequenced, and the lack of alpha or paired-chain data limited which features could be detected. It was suggested by the authors that the approach could potentially be generalized to other disease states and immunological phenotypes. Presence/absence analyses assumed roughly uniform sequencing depth across donors, an assumption that may not hold. The only immune exposure information available for the cohort was CMV serostatus. Several of the top co-occurrence clusters appeared to be linked to parvovirus B19, influenza, CMV and Epstein-Barr virus, according to a later analysis. Strong co-occurrence of HLA alleles, especially DR and DQ, made assigning TCR associations to individual alleles difficult. The study gave a list of 150 to 200 TCR beta chains associated with cytomegalovirus. A group of highly shared sequence variants was considered likely to be a technical artifact of the sequencing pipeline. According to a later analysis, most CMV-associated TCR beta chains appeared to be HLA-restricted, and the HLA associations seemed to be driven largely by CMV exposure.

Turning to this clone: No antigen is known for it. Base qualities were left out, and no much larger clone turns up one base away.

The CDR3 measures 16 amino acids from cysteine to phenylalanine. The retained sequence is limited to the CDR3, 48 bases, with the frame set at the first base. CDR1 and CDR2 are read off the germline V gene as SGHRS and YFSETQ. Unmatched junction bases come to 1, with V trimmed by 2 bases and J by 1 base. The cohort comprised 666 healthy bone marrow donors. At the time of sampling, every cohort member was nominally healthy, though immune exposures that went unrecorded were likely present. The donor tested CMV seropositive and was one of the 289 seropositive cohort members. A peripheral blood sample was provided by each donor, and peripheral blood mononuclear cells were used for TCR beta sequencing. The Qiagen DNeasy Blood Extraction Kit was used to extract genomic DNA from the blood cell samples. Libraries were prepared through the immunoSEQ multiplex PCR assay. For the multiplex PCR, a mixture combining 60 forward primers for TCR Vbeta segments and 13 reverse primers for TCR Jbeta segments was used. The CDR3 region of rearranged TCR beta genes was amplified from genomic DNA with a multiplex PCR assay. On the Illumina HiSeq System, the amplified TCR beta libraries were sequenced as 87-base-pair reads. The paper's data handling went like this. In a later analysis, tens of millions of unique TCR beta chains were counted across the approximately 640 repertoires, and around 10 million of these chains were shared by at least two donors. Raw reads were error-corrected and collapsed into unique sequences by a nearest-neighbor algorithm in which closely related sequences were merged to remove PCR and sequencing errors. Alignment of CDR3 sequences to IMGT reference sequences was used to assign V, D and J gene segments. For a sequence to be retained, a match of at least six nucleotides to both a V gene segment and a J gene segment was required. A rearrangement was called productive if the CDR3 had no stop codons and remained in frame with V and J, and every other rearrangement was called non-productive. Following IMGT convention, CDR3 was defined as the stretch from the second conserved V-encoded cysteine up to the conserved J-encoded phenylalanine. In an earlier analysis of 550 to 650 of the donors, sequences lacking an unambiguous match to a single V gene segment were excluded. An earlier analysis of some 610 of the donors called V segments functional above 56.7% productive rearrangements and segregating when the between-donor standard deviation exceeded 5%. A statistical classification framework was built to diagnose cytomegalovirus status from the catalog of TCR beta chain sequences. A later analysis assigned V and J genes by comparing TCR nucleotide sequences with IMGT/GENE-DB human TR gene sequences. In a later analysis, CDR3 sequences and most-parsimonious VDJ recombination scenarios were assigned using the TCRdist pipeline. In a later analysis, each TCR beta chain was defined by its CDR3 amino acid sequence together with its V-gene family, and reads lacking a unique V-gene family were excluded. In a later analysis, 500 to 650 highly shared, low-generation-probability nucleotide sequences were removed to address suspected cross-contamination and a sequencing artifact. In a later analysis, a clonal expansion index was calculated for each public chain from normalized within-repertoire ranks of inferred template counts. In a later analysis, generation probabilities were computed with a VDJ recombination model fitted to out-of-frame rearrangements, and the resulting probabilities were checked against IGoR. In a later analysis, TCR-TCR, TCR-HLA and TCR-CMV co-occurrence was scored with hypergeometric tests, and a repertoire-size bias correction was applied to TCR pairs. In a later analysis, false discovery rates were estimated by permuting HLA or CMV assignments 20 times. In a later analysis, co-occurring TCRs were grouped using DBSCAN, and TCRdist sequence similarity was added for clustering within HLA-allele-positive subsets. Repertoires with fewer than 30,000 or more than 120,000 public chains were left out of co-occurrence clustering, as were about 5 repertoires with anomalous nucleotide sharing. TCRdb stores this immuneACCESS table with in-frame sequences only. Part of the clones is absent; in the studies checked, under half of the shortfall reflects unresolved V genes, and no reason is known for the rest. That table supplies the V and J calls and clone size; D and trimming were determined from the DNA. The sample data list about 170,000 clones, and 70% to 80% of these were observed just once. The ten top clones hold approximately 2% of the sample.

The sequenced sample was PBMCs. The receptor was derived from a woman aged 25-40 years in good health and CMV-seropositive. The receptor chain draws on TRBV5-1 and TRBJ2-3; 13 bases in the middle match TRBD2. The DNA is TGCGCCAGCAGCTTAGGACTAGCGGGAGGCACAGATACGCAGTATTTT. This codes for CASSLGLAGGTDTQYF.